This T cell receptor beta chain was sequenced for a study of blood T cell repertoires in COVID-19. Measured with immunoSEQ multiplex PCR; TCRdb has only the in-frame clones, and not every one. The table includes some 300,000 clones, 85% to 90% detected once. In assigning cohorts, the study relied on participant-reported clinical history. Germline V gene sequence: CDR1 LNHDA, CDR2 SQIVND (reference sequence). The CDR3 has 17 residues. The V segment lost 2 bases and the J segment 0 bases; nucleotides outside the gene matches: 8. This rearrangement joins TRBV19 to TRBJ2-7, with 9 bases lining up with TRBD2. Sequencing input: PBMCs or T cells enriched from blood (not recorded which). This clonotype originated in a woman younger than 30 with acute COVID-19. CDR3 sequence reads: CASSITRTSASSYEQYF. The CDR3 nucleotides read TGTGCCAGTAGTATAACCCGGACTAGCGCTAGCTCCTACGAGCAGTACTTC. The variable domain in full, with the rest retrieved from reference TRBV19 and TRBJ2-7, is DGGITQSPKYLFRKEGQNVTLSCEQNLNHDAMYWYRQDPGQGLRLIYYSQIVNDFQKGDIAEGYSVSREKKESFPLTVTSAQKNPTAFYLCASSITRTSASSYEQYFGPGTRLTVT.